The present T cell receptor (beta chain) was sequenced within a study of blood T cells in healthy people across ages. Findings and limits, study-wide: When set beside aged donors, long-lived donors presented more naive CD4+ cells and higher diversity.

The individuals who served as donors were healthy Caucasians living in Russia, aged roughly 6 to 100. Each donor gave 9 to 10 milliliters of peripheral blood. The germline V gene has CDR1 MDHEN and CDR2 SYDVKM. This CDR3 spans 13 amino acids. The V and J ends lost 8 bases and 5 bases respectively, with 15 bases between them. A second about 7 to 12 cycle PCR used barcoded and J-beta primers. Samples each returned at least 3 million CDR3-containing paired-end reads. MiXCR, run by TCRdb on the 5' RACE reads, gives a single entry per CDR3 protein. Of about 1.6 million distinct CDR3 sequences listed, roughly 32% were seen once; the top ten hold 11%. On this clonotype itself: What it binds is not known.

The receptor was derived from a woman aged 25 to 39 in good health. Specimen: blood. The gene calls are TRBV28 and TRBJ1-1; D unclear. The CDR3 DNA sequence: TGTGCCAGCCGGAATTGGTTGGGAACTGAAGCTTTCTTT. It yields the protein CASRNWLGTEAFF. Variable domain in full (rest from reference TRBV28 and TRBJ1-1): DVKVTQSSRYLVKRTGEKVFLECVQDMDHENMFWYRQDPGLGLRLIYFSYDVKMKEKGDIPEGYSVSREKKERFSLILESASTNQTSMYLCASRNWLGTEAFFGQGTRLTVV.